This T cell receptor beta chain was sequenced in a study of cytomegalovirus exposure and HLA in healthy donors. Study information: Both the 120 validation repertoires and the roughly 620 first-cohort repertoires used the same platform, as reported by a later analysis.

The table came from immunoSEQ multiplex PCR; TCRdb's copy has only in-frame clones and leaves some out. The profile shows roughly 120,000 clones, more than 75% of them singletons. Germline V gene data show CDR1 as MNHNS and CDR2 as SASEGT. With 7 bases removed from V and 8 bases from J, the gap between germline ends came to 23 bases. This CDR3 region has 15 residues. Whole-study findings and limits: Subsequent analysis revealed that first-cohort TCR clusters tended to co-occur in the 130 or so validation repertoires. In vitro data verified a few CMV-associated chains as specific for CMV antigens. Listed as cytomegalovirus-associated were approximately 160 TCR beta chains.

A word on this clone: Its target is not known.

The TCR originated in a man between 18 and 29 years old in good health and CMV-seronegative. The sample consisted of PBMCs. This chain joins TRBV6-1 and TRBJ1-2; tentatively, D is TRBD1 (6 bases). The CDR3 protein is CASKTGRTLMEGYTF. DNA for the CDR3: TGTGCCAGCAAGACAGGCCGGACACTCATGGAGGGCTACACCTTC.